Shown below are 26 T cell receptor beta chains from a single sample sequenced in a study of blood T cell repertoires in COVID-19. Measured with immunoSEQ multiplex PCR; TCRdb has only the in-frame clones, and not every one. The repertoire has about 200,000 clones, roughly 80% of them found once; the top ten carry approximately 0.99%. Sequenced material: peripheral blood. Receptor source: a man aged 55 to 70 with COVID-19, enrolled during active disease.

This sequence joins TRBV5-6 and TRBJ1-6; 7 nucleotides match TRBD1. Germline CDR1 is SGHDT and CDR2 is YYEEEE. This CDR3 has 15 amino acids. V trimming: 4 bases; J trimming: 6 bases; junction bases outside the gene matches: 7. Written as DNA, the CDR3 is TGTGCCAGCAGCCGCAGGACAGGCTTTAATTCACCCCTCCACTTT. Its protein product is CASSRRTGFNSPLHF. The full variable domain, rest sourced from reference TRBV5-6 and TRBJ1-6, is DAGVTQSPTHLIKTRGQQVTLRCSPKSGHDTVSWYQQALGQGPQFIFQYYEEEERQRGNFPDRFSGHQFPNYSSELNVNALLLGDSALYLCASSRRTGFNSPLHFGNGTRLTVT.

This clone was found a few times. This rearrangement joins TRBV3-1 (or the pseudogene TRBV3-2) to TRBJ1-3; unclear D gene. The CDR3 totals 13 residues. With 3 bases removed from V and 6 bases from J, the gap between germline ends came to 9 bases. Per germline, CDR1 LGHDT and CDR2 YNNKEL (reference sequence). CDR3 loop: CASSHPVENTIYF. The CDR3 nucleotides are TGTGCCAGCAGCCACCCCGTAGAAAACACCATATATTTT.

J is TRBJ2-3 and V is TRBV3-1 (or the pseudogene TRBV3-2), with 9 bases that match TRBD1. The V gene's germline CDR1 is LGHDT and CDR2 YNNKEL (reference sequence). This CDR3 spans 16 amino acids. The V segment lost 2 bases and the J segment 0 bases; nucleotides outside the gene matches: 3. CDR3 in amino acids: CASSQRTGASTDTQYF. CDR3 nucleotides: TGTGCCAGCAGCCAACGGACAGGGGCGAGCACAGATACGCAGTATTTT.

CDR3 residues: CASSPMGQAVNSPLHF. In nucleotides, the CDR3 is TGTGCCAGCAGTCCAATGGGACAGGCCGTGAATTCACCCCTCCACTTT. This chain joins TRBV28 and TRBJ1-6; 8 bases align to TRBD1. This CDR3 contains 16 residues. Germline trimming cut 5 bases from V and 7 bases from J; bases unmatched to any gene: 10. Per germline, CDR1 MDHEN and CDR2 SYDVKM.

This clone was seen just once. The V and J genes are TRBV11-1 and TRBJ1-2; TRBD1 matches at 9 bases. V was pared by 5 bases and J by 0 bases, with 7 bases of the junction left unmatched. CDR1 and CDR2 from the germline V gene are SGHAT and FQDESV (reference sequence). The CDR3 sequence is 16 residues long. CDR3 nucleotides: TGTGCCAGCAGCGTGGACAGGGGACAAGCTAACTATGGCTACACCTTC. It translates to CASSVDRGQANYGYTF.

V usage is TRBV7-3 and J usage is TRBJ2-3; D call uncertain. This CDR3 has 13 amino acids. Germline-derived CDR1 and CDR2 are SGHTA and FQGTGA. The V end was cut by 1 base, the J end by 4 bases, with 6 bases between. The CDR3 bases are TGTGCCAGCAGCTTAAATACGGCAGATACGCAGTATTTT. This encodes CASSLNTADTQYF.

Here the CDR3 DNA reads TGCGCCAGCAGCTTCGGGACTACCTACACCGGGGAGCTGTTTTTT. Translation: CASSFGTTYTGELFF. The rearrangement links TRBV5-1 to TRBJ2-2; 7 bases align to TRBD2. The V segment lost 2 bases and the J segment 3 bases; nucleotides outside the gene matches: 4. The germline gives CDR1 SGHRS, CDR2 YFSETQ. The CDR3 loop spans 15 amino acids.

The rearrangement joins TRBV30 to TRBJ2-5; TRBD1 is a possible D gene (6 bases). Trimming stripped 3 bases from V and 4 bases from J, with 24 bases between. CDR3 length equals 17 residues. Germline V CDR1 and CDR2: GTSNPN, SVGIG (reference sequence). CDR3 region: CAWRGRGFGVLGETQYF. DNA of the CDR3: TGTGCCTGGAGAGGCAGGGGTTTTGGGGTTTTGGGAGAGACCCAGTACTTC.

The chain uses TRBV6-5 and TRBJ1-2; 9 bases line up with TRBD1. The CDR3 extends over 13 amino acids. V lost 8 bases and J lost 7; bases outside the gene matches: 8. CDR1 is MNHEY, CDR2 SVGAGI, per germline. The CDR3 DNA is TGTGCCAGCTACACCCGGGACAGGGTTGGCTACACCTTC. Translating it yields CASYTRDRVGYTF.

CDR3 DNA sequence: TGTGCCAGTAGTATTTACTGGCGGTCCTCCTACGAGCAGTACTTC. It codes for CASSIYWRSSYEQYF. The chain joins TRBV19 to TRBJ2-7; D gene uncertain. Between the trimmed V and J ends, which lost 3 bases and 0 bases, there was a span of 12 bases. There are 15 residues in the CDR3. CDR1 is LNHDA and CDR2 is SQIVND in the germline V gene (reference sequence).

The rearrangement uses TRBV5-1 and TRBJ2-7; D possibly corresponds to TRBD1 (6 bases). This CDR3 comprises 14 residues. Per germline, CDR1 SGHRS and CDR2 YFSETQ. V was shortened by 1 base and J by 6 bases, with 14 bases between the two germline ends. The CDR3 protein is CASSLSITGREQYF. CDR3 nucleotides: TGCGCCAGCAGCTTGTCCATAACAGGGCGCGAGCAGTACTTC.

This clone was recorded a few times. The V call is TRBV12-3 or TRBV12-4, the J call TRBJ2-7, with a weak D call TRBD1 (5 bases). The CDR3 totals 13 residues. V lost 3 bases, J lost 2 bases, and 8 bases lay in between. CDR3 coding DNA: TGTGCCAGCAGTTTGGACACCACCTACGAGCAGTACTTC. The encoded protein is CASSLDTTYEQYF.

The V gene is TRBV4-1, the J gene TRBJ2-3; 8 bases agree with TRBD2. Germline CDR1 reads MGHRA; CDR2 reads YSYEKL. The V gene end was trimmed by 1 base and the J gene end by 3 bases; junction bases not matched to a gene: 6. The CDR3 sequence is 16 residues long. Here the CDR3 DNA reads TGCGCCAGCAGCCAAGGGGCGGGAGGAAGGACAGATACGCAGTATTTT. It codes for CASSQGAGGRTDTQYF.

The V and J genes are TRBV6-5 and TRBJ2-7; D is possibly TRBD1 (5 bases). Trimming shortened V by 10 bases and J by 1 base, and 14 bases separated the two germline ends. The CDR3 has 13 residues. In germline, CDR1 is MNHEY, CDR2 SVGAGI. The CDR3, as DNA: TGTGCCACCGAATCGACAGCTTCCTACGAGCAGTACTTC. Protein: CATESTASYEQYF.

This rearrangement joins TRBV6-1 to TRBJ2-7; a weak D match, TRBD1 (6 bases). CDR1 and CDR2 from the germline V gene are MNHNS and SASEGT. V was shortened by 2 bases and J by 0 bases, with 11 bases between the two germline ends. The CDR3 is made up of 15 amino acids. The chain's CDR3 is CASSERDTDSYEQYF. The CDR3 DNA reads TGTGCCAGCAGTGAACGGGACACCGACTCCTACGAGCAGTACTTC.

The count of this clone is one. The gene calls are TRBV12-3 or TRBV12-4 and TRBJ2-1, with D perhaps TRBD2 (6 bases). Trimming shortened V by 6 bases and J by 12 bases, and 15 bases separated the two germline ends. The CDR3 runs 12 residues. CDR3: CASSVTGLLQFF. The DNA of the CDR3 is TGTGCCAGCAGCGTAACGGGACTCCTGCAGTTCTTC.

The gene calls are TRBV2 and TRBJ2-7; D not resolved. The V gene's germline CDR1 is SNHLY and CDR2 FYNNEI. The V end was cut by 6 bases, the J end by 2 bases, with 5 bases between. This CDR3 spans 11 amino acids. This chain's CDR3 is CASSPTYEQYF. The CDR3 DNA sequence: TGTGCCAGCAGCCCTACCTACGAGCAGTACTTC.

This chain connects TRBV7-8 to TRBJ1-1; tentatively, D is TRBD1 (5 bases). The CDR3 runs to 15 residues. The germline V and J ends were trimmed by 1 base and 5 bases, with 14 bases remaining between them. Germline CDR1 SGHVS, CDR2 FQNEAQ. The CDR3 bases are TGTGCCAGCAGCTTAGGGGCAGGGCCAGGGACTGAAGCTTTCTTT. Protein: CASSLGAGPGTEAFF.

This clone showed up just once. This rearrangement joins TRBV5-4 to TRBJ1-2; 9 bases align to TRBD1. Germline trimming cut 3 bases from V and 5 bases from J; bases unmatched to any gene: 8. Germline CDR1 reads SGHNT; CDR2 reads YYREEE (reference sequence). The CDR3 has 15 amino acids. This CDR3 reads CASSYAGQGEYGYTF. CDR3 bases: TGTGCCAGCAGCTATGCGGGACAGGGAGAATATGGCTACACCTTC. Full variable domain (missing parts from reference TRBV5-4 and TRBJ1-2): ETGVTQSPTHLIKTRGQQVTLRCSSQSGHNTVSWYQQALGQGPQFIFQYYREEENGRGNFPPRFSGLQFPNYSSELNVNALELDDSALYLCASSYAGQGEYGYTFGSGTRLTVV.

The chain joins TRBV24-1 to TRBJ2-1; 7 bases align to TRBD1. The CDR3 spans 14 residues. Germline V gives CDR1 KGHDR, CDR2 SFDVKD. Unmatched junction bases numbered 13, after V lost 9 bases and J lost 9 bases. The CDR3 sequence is CATGQQGVESEQFF. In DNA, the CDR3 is TGTGCCACCGGGCAGCAGGGGGTAGAAAGTGAGCAGTTCTTC.

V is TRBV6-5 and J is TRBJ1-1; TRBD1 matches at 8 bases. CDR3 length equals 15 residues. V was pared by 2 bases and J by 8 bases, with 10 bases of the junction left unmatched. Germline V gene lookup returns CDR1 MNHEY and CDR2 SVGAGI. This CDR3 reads CASSYGDRDRHEAFF. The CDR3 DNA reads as TGTGCCAGCAGTTACGGAGACCGGGACAGGCACGAAGCTTTCTTT.

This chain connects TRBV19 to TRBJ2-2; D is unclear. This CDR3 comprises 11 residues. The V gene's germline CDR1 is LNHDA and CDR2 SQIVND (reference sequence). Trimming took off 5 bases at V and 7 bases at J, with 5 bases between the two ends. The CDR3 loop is CASSVYGELFF. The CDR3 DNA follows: TGTGCCAGTAGTGTCTACGGGGAGCTGTTTTTT.

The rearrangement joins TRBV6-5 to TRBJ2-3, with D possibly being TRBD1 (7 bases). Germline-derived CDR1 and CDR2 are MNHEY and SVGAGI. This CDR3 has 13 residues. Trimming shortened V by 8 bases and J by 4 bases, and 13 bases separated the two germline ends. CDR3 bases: TGTGCCAGCGGAGGGGGCGCGGCAGATACGCAGTATTTT. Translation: CASGGGAADTQYF.

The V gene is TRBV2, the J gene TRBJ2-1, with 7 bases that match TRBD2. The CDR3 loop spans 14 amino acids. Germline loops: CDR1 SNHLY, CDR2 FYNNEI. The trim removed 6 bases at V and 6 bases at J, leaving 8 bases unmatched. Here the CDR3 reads CASSPRLARNEQFF. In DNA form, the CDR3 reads TGTGCCAGCAGCCCACGACTAGCCCGCAATGAGCAGTTCTTC. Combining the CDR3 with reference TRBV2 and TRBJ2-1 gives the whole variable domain EPEVTQTPSHQVTQMGQEVILRCVPISNHLYFYWYRQILGQKVEFLVSFYNNEISEKSEIFDDQFSVERPDGSNFTLKIRSTKLEDSAMYFCASSPRLARNEQFFGPGTRLTVL.

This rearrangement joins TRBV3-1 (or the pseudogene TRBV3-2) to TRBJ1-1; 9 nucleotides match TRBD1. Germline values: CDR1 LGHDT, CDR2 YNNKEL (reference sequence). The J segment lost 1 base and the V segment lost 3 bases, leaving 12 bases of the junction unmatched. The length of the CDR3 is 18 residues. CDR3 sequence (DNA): TGTGCCAGCAGCCAGTCGCTTCCCGGGACAGGGACGAACACTGAAGCTTTCTTT. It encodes CASSQSLPGTGTNTEAFF.

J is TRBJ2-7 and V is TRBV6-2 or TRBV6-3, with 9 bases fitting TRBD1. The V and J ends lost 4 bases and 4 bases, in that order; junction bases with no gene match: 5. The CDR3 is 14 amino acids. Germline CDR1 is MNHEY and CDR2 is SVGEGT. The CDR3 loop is CASSFGTGTYEQYF. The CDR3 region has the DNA TGTGCCAGCAGTTTCGGGACAGGGACATACGAGCAGTACTTC.